This T cell receptor beta chain was sequenced for a study of response to subunit inactivated influenza vaccine. The ends lost 9 bases at V and 5 bases at J; junction bases unmatched: 9. The germline CDR1 and CDR2 sequences are MNHEY and SMNVEV (reference sequence). This CDR3 spans 14 amino acids. TCRdb reanalysed the RT-PCR reads using MiXCR and keeps one entry per CDR3 protein. Of hundreds of thousands of distinct CDR3 sequences listed, about a fifth are singletons. The study, taken as a whole, reports: That few new T cells are recruited by each seasonal influenza vaccination was the authors' suggestion.

This clonotype has a count of ten or more. Its specificity is unknown. The sample was PBMCs from blood, taken 5 days after vaccination. The V and J genes are TRBV27 and TRBJ2-5; 10 bases fit TRBD2. The clonotype was recovered from a man between 45 and 60 years old who received an inactivated influenza vaccine. CDR3 residues: CASSGLAGVETQYF. CDR3 nucleotide sequence: TGTGCCAGTTCTGGGCTAGCGGGGGTTGAGACCCAGTACTTC.